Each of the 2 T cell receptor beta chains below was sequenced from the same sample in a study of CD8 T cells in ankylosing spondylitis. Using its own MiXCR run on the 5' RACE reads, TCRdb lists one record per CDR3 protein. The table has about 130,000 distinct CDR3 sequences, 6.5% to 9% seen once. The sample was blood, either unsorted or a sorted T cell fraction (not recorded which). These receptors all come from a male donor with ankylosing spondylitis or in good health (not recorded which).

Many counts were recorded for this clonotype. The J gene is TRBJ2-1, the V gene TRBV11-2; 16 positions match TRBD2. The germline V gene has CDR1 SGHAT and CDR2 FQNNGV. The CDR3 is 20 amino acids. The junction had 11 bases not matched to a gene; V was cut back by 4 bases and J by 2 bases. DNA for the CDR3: TGTGCCAGCAGCTCGAACTCCGGGACTAGCGGGAGGGCCGCCTACAATGAGCAGTTCTTC. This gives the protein CASSSNSGTSGRAAYNEQFF.

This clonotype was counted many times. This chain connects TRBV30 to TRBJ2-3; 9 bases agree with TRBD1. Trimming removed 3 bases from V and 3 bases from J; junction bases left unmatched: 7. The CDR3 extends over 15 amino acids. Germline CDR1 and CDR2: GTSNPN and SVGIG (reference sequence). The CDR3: CAWRTDRGWTDTQYF. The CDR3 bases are TGTGCCTGGAGGACGGACAGGGGTTGGACAGATACGCAGTATTTT.